A selection of T cell receptor beta chains follows, all from one sample in a study of T cell changes during pregnancy in multiple sclerosis. TCRdb's table, derived via immunoSEQ multiplex PCR, lists solely in-frame clones and lacks some. Found here are about 89,000 clones, approximately 94% of them singletons; the top ten hold roughly 0.81%. The material was peripheral blood, obtained in the third trimester of pregnancy. These receptors came from a female donor with multiple sclerosis, enrolled in a pregnancy study. The CDR3 runs from the conserved cysteine through the conserved F or W. D genes are given only for firm matches. Clone size appears in some rows only: once, few, many, or a class for an expanded clone.

j_gene: TRBJ2-1; d_gene: NA; abundance: NA; v_gene: TRBV7-9; CDR3aa: CASSLVGDYYDEQFF; CDR3nt: TGTGCCAGCAGCTTAGTCGGAGACTATTATGATGAGCAGTTCTTC
j_gene: TRBJ2-2; d_gene: NA; abundance: NA; v_gene: TRBV5-4; CDR3aa: CASSLEGASGELFF; CDR3nt: TGTGCCAGCAGCTTGGAAGGGGCCAGCGGGGAGCTGTTTTTT
j_gene: TRBJ2-1; d_gene: NA; abundance: NA; v_gene: TRBV10-1; CDR3aa: CASSVRLYNEQFF; CDR3nt: TGCGCCAGCAGTGTGCGACTATACAATGAGCAGTTCTTC
j_gene: TRBJ2-7; d_gene: TRBD2; abundance: NA; v_gene: TRBV13; CDR3aa: CASSLDLRTSGSYEQYF; CDR3nt: TGTGCCAGCAGCTTAGATCTAAGGACTAGCGGGAGTTACGAGCAGTACTTC
j_gene: TRBJ2-7; d_gene: NA; abundance: NA; v_gene: TRBV9; CDR3aa: CASSVKQTGARSYEQYF; CDR3nt: TGTGCCAGCAGCGTAAAGCAAACGGGAGCCCGATCGTACGAGCAGTACTTC
j_gene: TRBJ2-2; d_gene: TRBD2; abundance: NA; v_gene: TRBV18; CDR3aa: CASSPIISPSLAGVVVTGELFF; CDR3nt: TGTGCCAGCTCACCAATTATTTCCCCCTCTCTAGCGGGAGTCGTTGTTACCGGGGAGCTGTTTTTT
j_gene: TRBJ1-2; d_gene: TRBD1; abundance: NA; v_gene: TRBV5-6; CDR3aa: CASSATDRGNGYTF; CDR3nt: TGTGCCAGCAGCGCCACGGACAGGGGTAATGGCTACACCTTC
j_gene: TRBJ2-3; d_gene: TRBD1; abundance: NA; v_gene: TRBV10-3; CDR3aa: CATRNPGGADTQYF; CDR3nt: TGTGCCACCAGAAATCCAGGGGGCGCGGATACGCAGTATTTT
j_gene: TRBJ2-3; d_gene: TRBD2; abundance: NA; v_gene: TRBV7-9; CDR3aa: CASSLAVAGSTDTQYF; CDR3nt: TGTGCCAGCAGCTTAGCGGTAGCGGGATCCACAGATACGCAGTATTTT
j_gene: TRBJ2-1; d_gene: NA; abundance: NA; v_gene: TRBV20-1; CDR3aa: CSARDAVQFF; CDR3nt: TGCAGTGCTAGAGATGCGGTCCAGTTCTTC
j_gene: TRBJ1-1; d_gene: NA; abundance: NA; v_gene: TRBV29-1; CDR3aa: CSVEEGQVEAFF; CDR3nt: TGCAGCGTTGAAGAGGGGCAGGTTGAAGCTTTCTTT
j_gene: TRBJ1-1; d_gene: NA; abundance: NA; v_gene: TRBV7-2; CDR3aa: CASSPGSVNTEAFF; CDR3nt: TGTGCCAGCAGCCCCGGCAGCGTGAACACTGAAGCTTTCTTT
j_gene: TRBJ2-7; d_gene: NA; abundance: NA; v_gene: TRBV28; CDR3aa: CATSYPGDYEQYF; CDR3nt: TGTGCCACCTCCTACCCAGGGGACTACGAGCAGTACTTC
j_gene: TRBJ2-2; d_gene: NA; abundance: NA; v_gene: TRBV19; CDR3aa: CASNRDWPVNTGELFF; CDR3nt: TGTGCCAGTAATCGGGACTGGCCCGTGAACACCGGGGAGCTGTTTTTT
j_gene: TRBJ1-2; d_gene: NA; abundance: NA; v_gene: TRBV18; CDR3aa: CASSGPLYGYTF; CDR3nt: TGTGCCAGCTCTGGGCCCCTCTATGGCTACACCTTC
j_gene: TRBJ1-1; d_gene: NA; abundance: few; v_gene: TRBV20-1; CDR3aa: CSARRSEAFF; CDR3nt: TGCAGTGCCCGCAGGTCCGAAGCTTTCTTT
j_gene: TRBJ2-7; d_gene: TRBD2; abundance: once; v_gene: TRBV2; CDR3aa: CASQEGTSGTYEQYF; CDR3nt: TGTGCCAGCCAGGAGGGGACTAGCGGCACCTACGAGCAGTACTTC
j_gene: TRBJ2-5; d_gene: TRBD1; abundance: once; v_gene: TRBV9; CDR3aa: CASSGTGQGAKETQYF; CDR3nt: TGTGCCAGCAGCGGGACGGGACAGGGGGCTAAAGAGACCCAGTACTTC
j_gene: TRBJ1-1; d_gene: TRBD1; abundance: NA; v_gene: TRBV2; CDR3aa: CASGPLDRGNTEAFF; CDR3nt: TGTGCCAGCGGACCCCTTGACAGGGGGAACACTGAAGCTTTCTTT
j_gene: TRBJ2-1; d_gene: TRBD2; abundance: NA; v_gene: TRBV29-1; CDR3aa: CSVSFTGGEQFF; CDR3nt: TGCAGCGTTTCGTTTACGGGGGGTGAGCAGTTCTTC
j_gene: TRBJ1-3; d_gene: NA; abundance: NA; v_gene: TRBV5-6; CDR3aa: CASSQGLSGNTIYF; CDR3nt: TGTGCCAGCAGTCAGGGGCTCTCTGGAAACACCATATATTTT
j_gene: TRBJ2-1; d_gene: TRBD2; abundance: NA; v_gene: TRBV7-9; CDR3aa: CASSVPGLAADYNEQFF; CDR3nt: TGTGCCAGCAGCGTGCCGGGACTAGCGGCCGACTACAATGAGCAGTTCTTC
j_gene: TRBJ2-2; d_gene: NA; abundance: NA; v_gene: TRBV2; CDR3aa: CASSVAALGSGELFF; CDR3nt: TGTGCCAGCAGTGTTGCAGCCCTGGGGAGCGGGGAGCTGTTTTTT
j_gene: TRBJ1-5; d_gene: TRBD1; abundance: once; v_gene: TRBV7-9; CDR3aa: CASSLQGGNQPQHF; CDR3nt: TGTGCCAGCAGCCTACAGGGGGGGAATCAGCCCCAGCATTTT
j_gene: TRBJ1-1; d_gene: NA; abundance: NA; v_gene: TRBV29-1; CDR3aa: CSAGRDNTEAFF; CDR3nt: TGCAGCGCTGGGAGGGATAACACTGAAGCTTTCTTT
j_gene: TRBJ2-1; d_gene: TRBD2; abundance: NA; v_gene: TRBV27; CDR3aa: CASSLFATEGLAERSSYNEQFF; CDR3nt: TGTGCCAGCAGTTTATTCGCCACCGAAGGACTAGCGGAACGAAGCTCCTACAATGAGCAGTTCTTC
j_gene: TRBJ2-1; d_gene: NA; abundance: NA; v_gene: TRBV28; CDR3aa: CASSGSGLSYNEQFF; CDR3nt: TGTGCCAGCAGTGGTAGCGGATTATCCTACAATGAGCAGTTCTTC
j_gene: TRBJ2-1; d_gene: TRBD2; abundance: once; v_gene: TRBV29-1; CDR3aa: CSVEGQAGGPSDEQFF; CDR3nt: TGCAGCGTTGAGGGACAAGCGGGAGGGCCCAGCGATGAGCAGTTCTTC
j_gene: TRBJ1-5; d_gene: NA; abundance: NA; v_gene: TRBV4-1; CDR3aa: CASSPQGPGHQPQHF; CDR3nt: TGCGCCAGCAGCCCACAGGGACCTGGCCATCAGCCCCAGCATTTT
j_gene: TRBJ2-7; d_gene: TRBD1; abundance: once; v_gene: TRBV6-1; CDR3aa: CASLRQQGPSEQYF; CDR3nt: TGTGCCAGCCTGCGTCAACAGGGGCCCTCCGAGCAGTACTTC
j_gene: TRBJ2-7; d_gene: TRBD2; abundance: NA; v_gene: TRBV29-1; CDR3aa: CSVEHREGYEQYF; CDR3nt: TGCAGCGTTGAACATCGGGAGGGTTACGAGCAGTACTTC
j_gene: TRBJ2-7; d_gene: NA; abundance: NA; v_gene: TRBV19; CDR3aa: CASSMAYRVGYEQYF; CDR3nt: TGTGCCAGTAGTATGGCCTACAGGGTTGGCTACGAGCAGTACTTC
j_gene: TRBJ1-5; d_gene: TRBD1; abundance: NA; v_gene: TRBV27; CDR3aa: CASSLQKGANQPQHF; CDR3nt: TGTGCCAGCAGTCTTCAAAAGGGGGCCAATCAGCCCCAGCATTTT